These 30 T cell receptor beta chains share one sample of origin, sequenced in a study of beta chain features in type 1 diabetes. All of the isolated RNA was reverse transcribed, so expressed TCRB transcripts were sequenced. Profiling relied on immunoSEQ multiplex PCR, and the TCRdb table lists in-frame clones only, not all of them. The sample yields about 230,000 clones, over 9.5% seen once. Sequencing input: naive CD4+ T cells from blood. Receptors originate from a woman between 18 and 29 years old in good health.

The rearrangement links TRBV19 to TRBJ2-7, with 13 bases matching TRBD2. With 5 bases clipped from V and 5 bases from J, the junction kept 3 bases outside the gene matches. Germline-derived CDR1 and CDR2 are LNHDA and SQIVND (reference sequence). The CDR3 is 14 amino acids. The CDR3 bases are TGTGCCAGTAGTTACGGACTAGCGGGAGACGAGCAGTACTTC. It specifies CASSYGLAGDEQYF.

This clone was found a few times. This chain connects TRBV15 to TRBJ2-7; the match to TRBD1 covers 11 bases. This CDR3 contains 14 residues. Germline lookup yields CDR1 LNHNV and CDR2 YYDKDF (reference sequence). V lost 5 bases and J lost 2; bases outside the gene matches: 2. CDR3: CATSGDRGTYEQYF. The CDR3 region has the DNA TGTGCCACCAGCGGGGACAGGGGGACCTACGAGCAGTACTTC. Using reference TRBV15 and TRBJ2-7 for the parts outside the CDR3, the full variable domain is DAMVIQNPRYQVTQFGKPVTLSCSQTLNHNVMYWYQQKSSQAPKLLFHYYDKDFNNEADTPDNFQSRRPNTSFCFLDIRSPGLGDTAMYLCATSGDRGTYEQYFGPGTRLTVT.

This chain uses TRBV2 with TRBJ1-2; no definite D call. This CDR3 has 11 residues. The germline V gene encodes CDR1 SNHLY and CDR2 FYNNEI. Trimming left V 7 bases short and J 2 bases short, with 5 bases between. The CDR3 protein is CASTVNYGYTF. The DNA of the CDR3 is TGTGCCAGCACAGTCAACTATGGCTACACCTTC.

This clone was observed a handful of times. This CDR3 is CAWSGFQSTDTQYF. The CDR3 DNA reads as TGTGCCTGGAGTGGATTCCAGAGCACAGATACGCAGTATTTT. V gene TRBV30 combines with J gene TRBJ2-3; no clear D. This CDR3 spans 14 amino acids. The V and J ends lost 1 base and 0 bases respectively, with 8 bases between them. The germline V gene has CDR1 GTSNPN and CDR2 SVGIG (reference sequence).

This clone was picked up a small number of times. The same CDR3 can be traced to other DNA sequences in this sample. The rearrangement joins TRBV5-1 to TRBJ1-1; D is ambiguous. V lost 0 bases and J 3 bases, leaving 6 bases between the germline ends. The CDR3 has 13 amino acids. Germline values: CDR1 SGHRS, CDR2 YFSETQ. The CDR3 nucleotides read TGCGCCAGCAGCTTGGCCGGGGACACTGAAGCTTTCTTT. This translates into CASSLAGDTEAFF.

The chain is built from TRBV6-5 and TRBJ1-1; 7 nucleotides line up with TRBD1. The CDR3 has 12 amino acids. The V gene end was trimmed by 5 bases and the J gene end by 8 bases; junction bases not matched to a gene: 5. Germline CDR1 reads MNHEY; CDR2 reads SVGAGI. CDR3 sequence reads: CASSPPGQEAFF. The CDR3 DNA follows: TGTGCCAGCAGTCCCCCGGGACAGGAAGCTTTCTTT.

This clone was counted only a few times. This chain uses TRBV11-2 with TRBJ1-4; a weak D match, TRBD1 (5 bases). In germline, CDR1 is SGHAT, CDR2 FQNNGV. This CDR3 spans 15 amino acids. V was shortened by 1 base and J by 5 bases, with 11 bases between the two germline ends. The CDR3 region is CASSLVAGPNEKLFF. For the CDR3, the DNA is TGTGCCAGCAGCTTAGTGGCAGGGCCGAATGAAAAACTGTTTTTT.

This clone was counted only a few times. The chain carries TRBV29-1 and TRBJ1-5; D uncertain. With 6 bases removed from V and 0 bases from J, the gap between germline ends came to 9 bases. The CDR3 covers 13 residues. Germline V lookup: CDR1 SQVTM, CDR2 ANQGSEA. CDR3 amino acids: CSVQNYSNQPQHF. CDR3 DNA sequence: TGCAGCGTACAAAATTATAGCAATCAGCCCCAGCATTTT.

This chain joins TRBV18 and TRBJ2-2, with TRBD2 matching over 12 bases. The CDR3 runs 15 residues. Per germline, CDR1 KGHSH and CDR2 LQKENI. The V segment lost 3 bases and the J segment 7 bases; nucleotides outside the gene matches: 3. The CDR3 is CASSPRLAGVGELFF. The CDR3 nucleotides are TGTGCCAGCTCACCGAGACTAGCGGGAGTCGGGGAGCTGTTTTTT.

The rearrangement joins TRBV2 to TRBJ2-2, with TRBD2 matching 10 bases. Germline V gene data show CDR1 as SNHLY and CDR2 as FYNNEI. The CDR3 is 17 amino acids. V lost 5 bases and J lost 6; bases outside the gene matches: 12. In DNA, the CDR3 is TGTGCCAGCAGTCTGAGACGACTAGCGGGTTCCCCCGGGGAGCTGTTTTTT. It specifies CASSLRRLAGSPGELFF. Combining the CDR3 with reference TRBV2 and TRBJ2-2 gives the whole variable domain EPEVTQTPSHQVTQMGQEVILRCVPISNHLYFYWYRQILGQKVEFLVSFYNNEISEKSEIFDDQFSVERPDGSNFTLKIRSTKLEDSAMYFCASSLRRLAGSPGELFFGEGSRLTVL.

This clone occurred a few times. The rearrangement links TRBV14 to TRBJ2-1, with TRBD2 as a possible D gene (6 bases). The V end was cut by 1 base, the J end by 3 bases, with 10 bases between. CDR1 is SGHDN, CDR2 FVKESK, per germline. CDR3 length: 15 amino acids. This CDR3 is CASSQGGVIYNEQFF. The CDR3 region has the DNA TGTGCCAGCAGCCAAGGGGGGGTCATCTACAATGAGCAGTTCTTC.

CDR3 region: CASSLPGQGGSPLHF. The CDR3 coding sequence is TGTGCCAGCAGCTTACCGGGACAGGGCGGTTCACCCCTCCACTTT. The chain carries TRBV5-4 and TRBJ1-6, with 9 bases that match TRBD1. The J segment lost 9 bases and the V segment lost 2 bases, leaving 6 bases of the junction unmatched. Germline V gene lookup returns CDR1 SGHNT and CDR2 YYREEE (reference sequence). The CDR3 runs to 15 residues.

V usage is TRBV25-1 and J usage is TRBJ1-1; 7 nucleotides match TRBD1. Trimming cost V 6 bases and J 7 bases; bases outside gene matches: 5. The CDR3 runs 12 residues. The germline CDR1 and CDR2 sequences are MGHDK and SYGVNS. The CDR3 bases are TGTGCCAGCAGGCGGGACAGCGGTGAAGCTTTCTTT. As protein: CASRRDSGEAFF.

The chain employs TRBV29-1 and TRBJ2-1, with TRBD2 as a possible D gene (5 bases). The CDR3 covers 16 residues. Per germline, CDR1 SQVTM and CDR2 ANQGSEA. The germline V and J ends were trimmed by 2 bases and 1 base, with 15 bases remaining between them. CDR3 region: CSVEYLGGRSYNEQFF. The CDR3 DNA reads as TGCAGCGTTGAATACCTAGGCGGGCGGTCCTACAATGAGCAGTTCTTC.

In its sample, this clone was seen a few times. The identical CDR3 is also encoded by other nucleotide sequences in the sample. V and J are TRBV18 and TRBJ1-2; a possible D gene is TRBD1 (5 bases). V was pared by 0 bases and J by 4 bases, with 9 bases between. CDR1 and CDR2 from the germline V gene are KGHSH and LQKENI. CDR3 size: 14 residues. CDR3 in amino acids: CASSPPGQGYGYTF. As DNA, the CDR3 is TGTGCCAGCTCACCACCCGGGCAGGGCTATGGCTACACCTTC.

The sample holds a few counts of this clone. CDR3 in amino acids: CASSLGQLLNTEAFF. The CDR3 region has the DNA TGTGCCAGCAGCTTGGGACAGCTCTTGAACACTGAAGCTTTCTTT. This chain joins TRBV5-6 and TRBJ1-1; TRBD1 might be the D (5 bases). V lost 0 bases, J lost 0 bases, and 9 bases lay in between. Germline loops: CDR1 SGHDT, CDR2 YYEEEE. The length of the CDR3 is 15 residues.

V usage is TRBV30 and J usage is TRBJ1-5, with D maybe TRBD1 (5 bases). The CDR3 length is 13 residues. Germline CDR1 GTSNPN, CDR2 SVGIG (reference sequence). Between the trimmed V and J ends, which lost 7 bases and 2 bases, there was a span of 12 bases. CDR3 in amino acids: CAYDSDGNQPQHF. CDR3 bases: TGTGCCTACGACAGTGATGGCAATCAGCCCCAGCATTTT.

This clone was detected only a few times. The genes are TRBV5-1 and TRBJ2-5, with D tentatively TRBD2 (6 bases). Germline-derived CDR1 and CDR2 are SGHRS and YFSETQ. The CDR3 consists of 15 residues. V was pared by 0 bases and J by 2 bases, with 11 bases between. DNA of the CDR3: TGCGCCAGCAGCTTGGTGGGAGGTGGTCAAGAGACCCAGTACTTC. Translating gives CASSLVGGGQETQYF.

This clone was recorded a few times. This rearrangement joins TRBV19 to TRBJ2-1; possibly TRBD2 for D (6 bases). Germline CDR1 is LNHDA and CDR2 is SQIVND (reference sequence). The CDR3 loop spans 19 amino acids. The V and J ends lost 10 bases and 0 bases respectively, with 28 bases between them. CDR3 in DNA: TGTGCCACAAGGGAGGACACCCGTCCGCTGACAAGCTCCTACAATGAGCAGTTCTTC. Its translation is CATREDTRPLTSSYNEQFF.

The genes are TRBV7-2 and TRBJ1-1, with a tentative D call TRBD1 (6 bases). There are 18 residues in the CDR3. The V end was cut by 6 bases, the J end by 7 bases, with 30 bases between. Germline CDR1 SGHTA, CDR2 FQGNSA. In DNA form, the CDR3 reads TGTGCCAGCAGTTCTGTGGGGGCCGGACGGACCCGGATGGGTGAAGCTTTCTTT. Translated: CASSSVGAGRTRMGEAFF.

This clone was counted a few times. The genes are TRBV9 and TRBJ2-7; 8 bases match TRBD1. Germline CDR1 SGDLS, CDR2 YYNGEE. Losses at the gene ends were 0 bases for V and 3 bases for J; bases not matched to a gene: 11. The CDR3 consists of 17 residues. CDR3 sequence (DNA): TGTGCCAGCAGCGTAGCTACGGGGGCAGGGGGCCGCTACGAGCAGTACTTC. Translation: CASSVATGAGGRYEQYF. Full variable domain (rest looked up from reference TRBV9 and TRBJ2-7): DSGVTQTPKHLITATGQRVTLRCSPRSGDLSVYWYQQSLDQGLQFLIQYYNGEERAKGNILERFSAQQFPDLHSELNLSSLELGDSALYFCASSVATGAGGRYEQYFGPGTRLTVT.

The chain links TRBV2 to TRBJ1-5, with D perhaps TRBD1 (6 bases). The germline gives CDR1 SNHLY, CDR2 FYNNEI. The CDR3 has 15 residues. V dropped 1 base and J dropped 1 base, with 8 bases sitting between them. CDR3 protein: CASSEEGVSNQPQHF. The CDR3 DNA sequence: TGTGCCAGCAGTGAAGAGGGGGTGAGCAATCAGCCCCAGCATTTT.

This clone was detected only a few times. The gene calls are TRBV30 and TRBJ1-5, with unresolved D. From germline, CDR1 is GTSNPN and CDR2 SVGIG (reference sequence). V lost 2 bases, J lost 7 bases, and 12 bases lay in between. CDR3 length: 13 residues. CDR3 protein: CAWSLEGGQPQHF. CDR3 nucleotide sequence: TGTGCCTGGAGTTTAGAGGGAGGCCAGCCCCAGCATTTT. The full variable domain, completed using reference TRBV30 and TRBJ1-5, is SQTIHQWPATLVQPVGSPLSLECTVEGTSNPNLYWYRQAAGRGLQLLFYSVGIGQISSEVPQNLSASRPQDRQFILSSKKLLLSDSGFYLCAWSLEGGQPQHFGDGTRLSIL.

This chain connects TRBV4-1 to TRBJ1-6, with 8 bases that match TRBD1. Germline loops: CDR1 MGHRA, CDR2 YSYEKL. The CDR3 length is 15 residues. Germline trimming cut 4 bases from V and 6 bases from J; bases unmatched to any gene: 5. The CDR3 loop is CASSRAGTGNSPLHF. The CDR3 region has the DNA TGCGCCAGCAGCCGGGCCGGGACAGGTAATTCACCCCTCCACTTT.

The chain employs TRBV6-1 and TRBJ2-5; D is undetermined. V gave up 8 bases and J gave up 4 bases, with 5 bases separating them. Per germline, CDR1 MNHNS and CDR2 SASEGT. CDR3 length: 10 amino acids. In DNA form, the CDR3 reads TGTGCCAGCTATAGAGAGACCCAGTACTTC. This gives the protein CASYRETQYF.

This chain joins TRBV9 and TRBJ1-4; possible D gene TRBD1, 6 bases. Trimming stripped 4 bases from V and 8 bases from J, with 15 bases between. Germline V gene sequence: CDR1 SGDLS, CDR2 YYNGEE. The CDR3 is 14 residues long. CDR3 residues: CASSPTRGREKLFF. The CDR3 DNA reads TGTGCCAGCAGCCCGACCAGGGGTCGGGAAAAACTGTTTTTT.

This clone was counted a few times. For the CDR3, the DNA is TGTGCCAGCAGCGAATCCAGGCAGGGTGGTAATTCACCCCTCCACTTT. This sequence encodes CASSESRQGGNSPLHF. The rearrangement joins TRBV7-9 to TRBJ1-6; D possibly corresponds to TRBD1 (5 bases). V dropped 5 bases and J dropped 6 bases, with 17 bases sitting between them. The CDR3 consists of 16 residues. The V gene's germline CDR1 is SEHNR and CDR2 FQNEAQ (reference sequence).

The table lists this clone with a few counts. This chain connects TRBV5-1 to TRBJ2-7, with TRBD1 matching over 9 bases. The length of the CDR3 is 15 residues. Germline V gene data show CDR1 as SGHRS and CDR2 as YFSETQ. Losses at the gene ends were 3 bases for V and 3 bases for J; bases not matched to a gene: 7. Written as DNA, the CDR3 is TGCGCCAGCAGCTCCTCCGGGACAGGGTACTACGAGCAGTACTTC. Protein: CASSSSGTGYYEQYF. Drawing the rest from reference TRBV5-1 and TRBJ2-7, the complete variable domain is KAGVTQTPRYLIKTRGQQVTLSCSPISGHRSVSWYQQTPGQGLQFLFEYFSETQRNKGNFPGRFSGRQFSNSRSEMNVSTLELGDSALYLCASSSSGTGYYEQYFGPGTRLTVT.

This clone was picked up a small number of times. CDR3 protein: CAWSVRQGLGYDGYTF. The CDR3 nucleotides read TGTGCCTGGAGTGTACGCCAGGGGTTGGGGTACGATGGCTACACCTTC. The chain joins TRBV30 to TRBJ1-2; tentative D call: TRBD1 (6 bases). The CDR3 extends over 16 amino acids. V was shortened by 0 bases and J by 6 bases, with 20 bases between the two germline ends. Germline V CDR1 and CDR2: GTSNPN, SVGIG (reference sequence). The full variable domain, in which reference TRBV30 and TRBJ1-2 provide the parts outside the CDR3, is SQTIHQWPATLVQPVGSPLSLECTVEGTSNPNLYWYRQAAGRGLQLLFYSVGIGQISSEVPQNLSASRPQDRQFILSSKKLLLSDSGFYLCAWSVRQGLGYDGYTFGSGTRLTVV.

The rearrangement links TRBV7-9 to TRBJ1-2, with a tentative D call TRBD1 (6 bases). Trimming left V 4 bases short and J 8 bases short, with 17 bases between. Looked up from germline, CDR1 is SEHNR and CDR2 is FQNEAQ (reference sequence). This CDR3 comprises 14 residues. Here the CDR3 reads CASSWGAGAGGYTF. CDR3 DNA: TGTGCCAGCAGCTGGGGGGCGGGGGCCGGCGGCTACACCTTC.